A selection of T cell receptor beta chains follows, all from one sample in a study of response to subunit inactivated influenza vaccine. TCRdb passed the RT-PCR reads through MiXCR, listing each CDR3 protein once. The repertoire holds roughly 780,000 distinct CDR3 sequences, with 15% to 20% as singletons. Specimen: PBMCs from blood, collected 5 days after vaccination. These receptors came from a man in his fifties who received an inactivated influenza vaccine. Both conserved end residues are part of each CDR3. Fields, in order: V gene, J gene, clone size, D gene, CDR3 protein, CDR3 DNA. The D gene is left open where the match is weak. Rows give clone size only sometimes, using once, few, many, or a class for an expanded clone.

v_gene: TRBV29-1
j_gene: TRBJ2-1
abundance: few
d_gene: TRBD2
CDR3aa: CSVEGLAGGSFYNEQFF
CDR3nt: TGCAGCGTTGAGGGACTAGCGGGAGGCTCCTTTTACAATGAGCAGTTCTTC

v_gene: TRBV2
j_gene: TRBJ1-6
abundance: -
d_gene: -
CDR3aa: CASSAGVGLYNSPLHF
CDR3nt: TGTGCCAGCAGTGCAGGGGTAGGACTTTATAATTCACCCCTCCACTTT

v_gene: TRBV6-2/TRBV6-3
j_gene: TRBJ2-7
abundance: few
d_gene: -
CDR3aa: CASSYFADGEQYF
CDR3nt: TGTGCCAGCAGTTACTTTGCTGACGGCGAGCAGTACTTC

v_gene: TRBV5-1
j_gene: TRBJ1-4
abundance: -
d_gene: -
CDR3aa: CASSQLSTNEKLFF
CDR3nt: TGCGCCAGCAGCCAGCTATCAACTAATGAAAAACTGTTTTTT

v_gene: TRBV12-3/TRBV12-4
j_gene: TRBJ1-1
abundance: few
d_gene: -
CDR3aa: CASSVGGLNTEAFF
CDR3nt: TGTGCCAGCAGTGTCGGGGGGCTGAACACTGAAGCTTTCTTT

v_gene: TRBV20-1
j_gene: TRBJ1-2
abundance: -
d_gene: TRBD1
CDR3aa: CSATYTGDSYGYTF
CDR3nt: TGCAGTGCTACCTATACAGGGGACAGCTATGGCTACACCTTC

v_gene: TRBV20-1
j_gene: TRBJ2-2
abundance: -
d_gene: -
CDR3aa: CSARGKKGVPGELFF
CDR3nt: TGCAGTGCTAGAGGGAAGAAGGGGGTCCCCGGGGAGCTGTTTTTT

v_gene: TRBV20-1
j_gene: TRBJ2-5
abundance: -
d_gene: -
CDR3aa: CSARDLRQETQYF
CDR3nt: TGCAGTGCTCGGGACTTGCGGCAAGAGACCCAGTACTTC

v_gene: TRBV28
j_gene: TRBJ2-1
abundance: many
d_gene: TRBD2
CDR3aa: CASSLFSGGGNEQFF
CDR3nt: TGTGCCAGCAGTTTATTCAGCGGGGGTGGGAATGAGCAGTTCTTC

v_gene: TRBV5-1
j_gene: TRBJ1-3
abundance: -
d_gene: -
CDR3aa: CASSLGGQLGNTIYF
CDR3nt: TGCGCCAGCAGCTTGGGAGGACAGCTTGGAAACACCATATATTTT

v_gene: TRBV5-6
j_gene: TRBJ1-1
abundance: many
d_gene: -
CDR3aa: CASSFGTGTEAFF
CDR3nt: TGTGCCAGCAGCTTTGGGACGGGTACTGAAGCTTTCTTT

v_gene: TRBV9
j_gene: TRBJ2-1
abundance: -
d_gene: -
CDR3aa: CASSPTPTSYNEQFF
CDR3nt: TGTGCCAGCAGCCCCACCCCCACCTCCTACAATGAGCAGTTCTTC

v_gene: TRBV5-1
j_gene: TRBJ2-3
abundance: -
d_gene: -
CDR3aa: CASSFGRDSGSTDTQYF
CDR3nt: TGCGCCAGCAGCTTCGGTAGAGATAGCGGCAGCACAGATACGCAGTATTTT

v_gene: TRBV21-1
j_gene: TRBJ2-6
abundance: -
d_gene: -
CDR3aa: CASSSGQYSGANVLTF
CDR3nt: TGTGCCAGCAGCTCTGGACAGTACTCTGGGGCCAACGTCCTGACTTTC

v_gene: TRBV12-3/TRBV12-4
j_gene: TRBJ1-6
abundance: -
d_gene: -
CDR3aa: CASSPGSGRASSPLHF
CDR3nt: TGTGCCAGCAGTCCGGGGAGTGGCAGGGCCTCCTCACCCCTCCACTTT

v_gene: TRBV7-3
j_gene: TRBJ1-5
abundance: -
d_gene: -
CDR3aa: CASSLTGGLECNQPQHF
CDR3nt: TGTGCCAGCAGCTTAACGGGGGGGCTAGAATGCAATCAGCCCCAGCATTTT

v_gene: TRBV20-1
j_gene: TRBJ1-6
abundance: -
d_gene: TRBD1
CDR3aa: CSAQDRDSPLHF
CDR3nt: TGCAGTGCTCAAGACAGGGATTCACCCCTCCACTTT

v_gene: TRBV6-5
j_gene: TRBJ2-1
abundance: few
d_gene: TRBD1
CDR3aa: CASSYRDRGHEQFF
CDR3nt: TGTGCCAGCAGTTACAGGGACAGGGGGCATGAGCAGTTCTTC

v_gene: TRBV15
j_gene: TRBJ2-3
abundance: few
d_gene: TRBD2
CDR3aa: CATSREGTSGYTDTQYF
CDR3nt: TGTGCCACCAGCAGAGAAGGGACTAGCGGTTACACAGATACGCAGTATTTT

v_gene: TRBV27
j_gene: TRBJ2-2
abundance: -
d_gene: -
CDR3aa: CASSFVLNTGELFF
CDR3nt: TGTGCCAGCAGTTTCGTACTTAACACCGGGGAGCTGTTTTTT

v_gene: TRBV7-2
j_gene: TRBJ2-7
abundance: many
d_gene: TRBD1
CDR3aa: CASSSWGQAYEQYF
CDR3nt: TGTGCCAGCAGCTCCTGGGGACAGGCCTACGAGCAGTACTTC

v_gene: TRBV7-2
j_gene: TRBJ2-1
abundance: few
d_gene: -
CDR3aa: CASSLLTDSLYNEQFF
CDR3nt: TGTGCCAGCAGCTTACTCACTGACTCGCTCTACAATGAGCAGTTCTTC

v_gene: TRBV20-1
j_gene: TRBJ1-6
abundance: -
d_gene: TRBD1
CDR3aa: CSAREPGQRNSPLHF
CDR3nt: TGCAGTGCTAGAGAACCGGGACAGAGAAATTCACCCCTCCACTTT